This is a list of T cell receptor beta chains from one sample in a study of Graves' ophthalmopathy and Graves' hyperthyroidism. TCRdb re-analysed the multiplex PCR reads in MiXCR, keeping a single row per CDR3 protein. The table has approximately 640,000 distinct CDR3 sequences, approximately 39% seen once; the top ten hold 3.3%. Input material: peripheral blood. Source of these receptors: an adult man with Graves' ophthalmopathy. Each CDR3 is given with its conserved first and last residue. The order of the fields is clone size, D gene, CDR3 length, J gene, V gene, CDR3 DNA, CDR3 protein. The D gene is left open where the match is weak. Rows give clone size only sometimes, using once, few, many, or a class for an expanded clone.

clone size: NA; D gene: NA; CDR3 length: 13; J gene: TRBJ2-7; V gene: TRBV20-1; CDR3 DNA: TGCAGTGCTGACCGGGACGGGGCCTACGAGCAGTACTTC; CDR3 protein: CSADRDGAYEQYF
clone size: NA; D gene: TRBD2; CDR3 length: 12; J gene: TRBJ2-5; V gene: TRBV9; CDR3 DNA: TGTGCCAGCAGCGGCGCTAGCGGGGCCCAGTACTTC; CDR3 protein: CASSGASGAQYF
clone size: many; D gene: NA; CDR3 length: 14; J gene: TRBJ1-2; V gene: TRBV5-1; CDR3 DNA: TGCGCCAGCACTTTAGGTGACAGCAACTATGGCTACACCTTC; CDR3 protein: CASTLGDSNYGYTF
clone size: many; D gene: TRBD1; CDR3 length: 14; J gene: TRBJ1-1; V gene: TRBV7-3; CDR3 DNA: TGTGCCAGCAGCGGGGACAGGCGGGGAACTGAAGCTTTCTTT; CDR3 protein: CASSGDRRGTEAFF
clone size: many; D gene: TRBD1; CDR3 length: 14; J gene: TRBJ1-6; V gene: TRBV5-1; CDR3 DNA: TGCGCCAGCAGTCCCGGGACAGGAAGTTCACCCCTCCACTTT; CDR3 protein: CASSPGTGSSPLHF
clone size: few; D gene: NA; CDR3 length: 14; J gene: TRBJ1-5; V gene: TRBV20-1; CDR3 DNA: TGCAGTGCTAGAGGGACAAGTTTAAATCAGCCCCAGCATTTT; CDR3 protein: CSARGTSLNQPQHF
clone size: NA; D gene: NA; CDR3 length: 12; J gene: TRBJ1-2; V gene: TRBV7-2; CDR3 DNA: TGTGCCAGCAGCCCATCGCCACCCGGCTACACCTTC; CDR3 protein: CASSPSPPGYTF
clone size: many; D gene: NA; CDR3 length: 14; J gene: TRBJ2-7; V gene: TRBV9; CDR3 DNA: TGTGCCAGCAGCGAGGAGGTTTCCCCCTACGAGCAGTACTTC; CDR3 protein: CASSEEVSPYEQYF
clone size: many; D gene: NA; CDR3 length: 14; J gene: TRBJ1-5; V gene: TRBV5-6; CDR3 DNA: TGTGCCAGCAGCTTCGGCCAAACCCCTCAGCCCCAGCATTTT; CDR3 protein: CASSFGQTPQPQHF
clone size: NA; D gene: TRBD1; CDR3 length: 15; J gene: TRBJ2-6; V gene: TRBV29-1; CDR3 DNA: TGCAGCGTTCACAGACAGGGAGCTGGGGCCAACGTCCTGACTTTC; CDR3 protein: CSVHRQGAGANVLTF
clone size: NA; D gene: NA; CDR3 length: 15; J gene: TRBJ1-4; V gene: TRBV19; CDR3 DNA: TGTGCCAGCAGCCTCCAGTTAGGACAAGGTGAAAAACTGTTTTTT; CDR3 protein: CASSLQLGQGEKLFF
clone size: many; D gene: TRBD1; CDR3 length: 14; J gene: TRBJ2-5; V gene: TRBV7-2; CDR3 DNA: TGTGCCAGCAGCTTATCGACAGGGGGCGAGACCCAGTACTTC; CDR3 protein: CASSLSTGGETQYF
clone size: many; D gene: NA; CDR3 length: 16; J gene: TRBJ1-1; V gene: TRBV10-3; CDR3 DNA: TGTGCCATCAGTGTTTGGAGGAGGGGCGACTCACTTGGAGCTTTCTTT; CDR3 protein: CAISVWRRGDSLGAFF
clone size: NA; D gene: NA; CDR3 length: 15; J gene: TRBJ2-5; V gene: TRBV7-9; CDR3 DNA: TGTGCCAGCAGCGACCGACTAGGGATGGGAGAGACCCAGTACTTC; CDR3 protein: CASSDRLGMGETQYF
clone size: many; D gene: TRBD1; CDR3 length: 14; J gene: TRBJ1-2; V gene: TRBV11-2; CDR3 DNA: TGTGCCAGCAGCATCGGGACAGGGGGCTATGGCTACACCTTC; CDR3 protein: CASSIGTGGYGYTF
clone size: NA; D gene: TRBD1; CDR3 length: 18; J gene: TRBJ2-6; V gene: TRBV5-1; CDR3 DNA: TGCGCCAGCAGCCGCCTGGGACAGGGAAGCTCTGGGGCCAACGTCCTGACTTTC; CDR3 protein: CASSRLGQGSSGANVLTF
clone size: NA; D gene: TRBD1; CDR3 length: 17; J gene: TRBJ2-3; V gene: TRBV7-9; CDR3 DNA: TGTGCCAGCAGCTCGCTCTCGACAGGGATAAGCACAGATACGCAGTATTTT; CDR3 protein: CASSSLSTGISTDTQYF
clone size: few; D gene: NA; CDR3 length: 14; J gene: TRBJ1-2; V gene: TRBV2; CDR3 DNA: TGTGCCAGCAGTGAAGCTGGCAACTCTTATGGCCACACCTTC; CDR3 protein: CASSEAGNSYGHTF
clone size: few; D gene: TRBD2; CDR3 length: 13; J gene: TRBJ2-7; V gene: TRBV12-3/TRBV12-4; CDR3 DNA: TGTGCCAGCAGAAGAGGACTAGCGAACGAGCAGTACTTC; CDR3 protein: CASRRGLANEQYF
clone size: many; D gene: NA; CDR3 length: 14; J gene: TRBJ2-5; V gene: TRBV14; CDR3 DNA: TGTGCCAGCAGCCAACATTCAGGGAGGGAGACCCAGTACTTC; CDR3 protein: CASSQHSGRETQYF
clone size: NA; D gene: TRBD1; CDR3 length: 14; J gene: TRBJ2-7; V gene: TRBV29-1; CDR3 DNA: TGCAGCGTTGAAGCTGCAGGGGGATCCTACGAGCAGTACTTC; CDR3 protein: CSVEAAGGSYEQYF
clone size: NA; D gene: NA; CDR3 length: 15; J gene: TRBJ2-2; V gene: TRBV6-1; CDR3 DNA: TGTGCCAGCAGTGAAATCTGGGGGTCGACCGGGGAGCTGTTTTTT; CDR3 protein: CASSEIWGSTGELFF
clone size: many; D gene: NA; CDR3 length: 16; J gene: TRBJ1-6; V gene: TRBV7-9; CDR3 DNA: TGTGCCAGCAGCTTACTTCAGGGGCCGTATAATTCACCCCTCCACTTT; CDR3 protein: CASSLLQGPYNSPLHF
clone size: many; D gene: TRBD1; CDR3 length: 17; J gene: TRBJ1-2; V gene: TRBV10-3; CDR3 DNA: TGTGCCATCAGTGAGAGTGTAGACAGGGCTCTCAGGCGAGGCTACACCTTC; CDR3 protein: CAISESVDRALRRGYTF
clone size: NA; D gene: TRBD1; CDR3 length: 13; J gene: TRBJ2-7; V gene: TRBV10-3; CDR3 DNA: TGTGCCAGTAAGACAGGGCCCTCTGGAGAGCAGTACTTC; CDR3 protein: CASKTGPSGEQYF
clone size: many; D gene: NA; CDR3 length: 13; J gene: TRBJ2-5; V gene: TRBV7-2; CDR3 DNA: TGTGCCAGCAGCTCCGGACAGACAGAGACCCAGTACTTC; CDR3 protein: CASSSGQTETQYF
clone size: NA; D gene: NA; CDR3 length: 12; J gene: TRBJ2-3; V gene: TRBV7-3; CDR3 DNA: TGTGCCAGCAGCCAAGATCGCTATACGCAGTATTTT; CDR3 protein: CASSQDRYTQYF
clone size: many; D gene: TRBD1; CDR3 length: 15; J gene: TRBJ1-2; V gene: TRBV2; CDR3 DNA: TGTGCCAGCAGTGGGCCAACGGCAGGGGGCTTTGGCTACACCTTC; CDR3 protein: CASSGPTAGGFGYTF
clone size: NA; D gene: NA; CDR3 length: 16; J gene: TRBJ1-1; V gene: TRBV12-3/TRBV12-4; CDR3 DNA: TGTGCCAGCAGTTTCACCCGCATGGCGGTGAACACTGAAGCTTTCTTT; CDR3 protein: CASSFTRMAVNTEAFF
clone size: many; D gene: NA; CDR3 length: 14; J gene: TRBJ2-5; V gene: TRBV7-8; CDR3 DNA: TGTGCCAGCAGCTCATCCCCTCTCAAAGAGACCCAGTACTTC; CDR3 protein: CASSSSPLKETQYF
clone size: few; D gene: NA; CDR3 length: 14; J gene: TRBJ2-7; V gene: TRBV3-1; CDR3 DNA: TGTGCCAGCAGCCCCGCAGGGGACCCTTACGAGCAGTACTTC; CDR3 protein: CASSPAGDPYEQYF
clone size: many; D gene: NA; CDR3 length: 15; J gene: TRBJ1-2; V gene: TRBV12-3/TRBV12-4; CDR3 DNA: TGTGCCAGCAGTCCTCCGACAGGCGGAAACTATGGCTACACCTTC; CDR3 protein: CASSPPTGGNYGYTF
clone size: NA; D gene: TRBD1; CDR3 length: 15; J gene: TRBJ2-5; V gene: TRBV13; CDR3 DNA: TGTGCCAGCAGTTTAGGGACAGGGGGCACAGAGACCCAGTACTTC; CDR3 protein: CASSLGTGGTETQYF
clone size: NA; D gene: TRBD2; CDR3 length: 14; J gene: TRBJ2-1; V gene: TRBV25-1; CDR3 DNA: TGTGCCAGCAGTGAATACCGCCAGCGGGAACAGCAGTTCTTC; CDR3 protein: CASSEYRQREQQFF
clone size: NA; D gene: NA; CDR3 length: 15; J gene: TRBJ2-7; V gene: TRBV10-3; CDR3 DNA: TGTACCAGCAGTTACTTAGACGAGAGCTCCTACGAGCAGTACTTC; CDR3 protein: CTSSYLDESSYEQYF
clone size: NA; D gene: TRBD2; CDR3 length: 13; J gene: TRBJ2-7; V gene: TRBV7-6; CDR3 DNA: TGTGCCAGCAGCTTCAGTCCTAGCGGTGAGCAGTACTTC; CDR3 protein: CASSFSPSGEQYF
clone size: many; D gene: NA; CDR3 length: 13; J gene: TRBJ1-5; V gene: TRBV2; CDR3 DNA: TGTGCCAGCAGTATCACGCCAGAGCAGCCCCAGCATTTT; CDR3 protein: CASSITPEQPQHF
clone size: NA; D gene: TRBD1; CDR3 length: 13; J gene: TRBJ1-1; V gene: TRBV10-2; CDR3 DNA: TGCGCCAGCAGCGACAGGGTTTGGACTGAAGCTTTCTTT; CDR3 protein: CASSDRVWTEAFF
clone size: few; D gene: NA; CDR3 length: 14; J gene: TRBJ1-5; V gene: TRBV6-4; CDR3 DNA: TGTGCCACCGCCTTGGAGGAAGGAAATCAGCCCCAGCATTTT; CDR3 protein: CATALEEGNQPQHF
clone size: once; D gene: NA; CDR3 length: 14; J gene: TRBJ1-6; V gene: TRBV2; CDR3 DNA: TGTGCCAGCATTACGACAAGCGATAATTCACCCCTCCACTTT; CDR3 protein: CASITTSDNSPLHF
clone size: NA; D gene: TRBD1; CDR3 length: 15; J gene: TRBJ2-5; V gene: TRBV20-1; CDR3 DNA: TGCAGTGCTAGAGGGCCGACAGGGGTTCAAAAGACCCAGTACTTC; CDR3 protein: CSARGPTGVQKTQYF
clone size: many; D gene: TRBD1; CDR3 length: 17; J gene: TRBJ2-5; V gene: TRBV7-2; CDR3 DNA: TGTGCCAGCAGCCCAAGACCCGGGACAGGGGGCCGGGAGACCCAGTACTTC; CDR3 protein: CASSPRPGTGGRETQYF
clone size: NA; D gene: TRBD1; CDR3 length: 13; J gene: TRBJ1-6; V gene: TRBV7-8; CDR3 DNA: TGTGCCAGCAGCCGGACAGGAGAGGCACCCCTCCACTTT; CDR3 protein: CASSRTGEAPLHF
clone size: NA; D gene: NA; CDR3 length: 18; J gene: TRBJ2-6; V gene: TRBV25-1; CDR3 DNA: TGTGCCAGCAGTGAATCAAGGGTGGGAGACTCTGGGGCCAACGTCCTGACTTTC; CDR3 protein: CASSESRVGDSGANVLTF
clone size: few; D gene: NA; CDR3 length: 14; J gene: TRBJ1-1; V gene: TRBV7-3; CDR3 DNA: TGTGCCAGCACTACCCTAGGGGGTTTTGCTGAAGCTTTCTTT; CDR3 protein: CASTTLGGFAEAFF
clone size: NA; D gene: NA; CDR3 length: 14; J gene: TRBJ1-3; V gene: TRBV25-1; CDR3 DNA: TGTGCCAGCATCGACGGGACCTCTGGAAACACCATATATTTT; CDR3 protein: CASIDGTSGNTIYF
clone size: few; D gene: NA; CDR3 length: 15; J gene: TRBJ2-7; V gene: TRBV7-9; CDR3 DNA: TGTGCCAGCAGCCACCTTAGGGACCTCCTGGACGAGCAGTACTTC; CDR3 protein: CASSHLRDLLDEQYF
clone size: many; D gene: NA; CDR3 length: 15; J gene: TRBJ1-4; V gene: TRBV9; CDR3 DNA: TGTGCCAGCAGCCTATGGACCTCCCCGAATGAAAAACTGTTTTTT; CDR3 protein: CASSLWTSPNEKLFF
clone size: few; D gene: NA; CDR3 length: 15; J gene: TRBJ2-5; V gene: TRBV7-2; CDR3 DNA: TGTGCCAGCAGCCCGATCCGGGGAAACCAAGAGACCCAGTACTTC; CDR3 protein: CASSPIRGNQETQYF
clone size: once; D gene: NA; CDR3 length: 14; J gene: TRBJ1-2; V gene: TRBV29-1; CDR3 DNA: TGCAGCGTTGAAGGGAGTGCCGGAAACTATGGCTACACCTTC; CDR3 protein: CSVEGSAGNYGYTF